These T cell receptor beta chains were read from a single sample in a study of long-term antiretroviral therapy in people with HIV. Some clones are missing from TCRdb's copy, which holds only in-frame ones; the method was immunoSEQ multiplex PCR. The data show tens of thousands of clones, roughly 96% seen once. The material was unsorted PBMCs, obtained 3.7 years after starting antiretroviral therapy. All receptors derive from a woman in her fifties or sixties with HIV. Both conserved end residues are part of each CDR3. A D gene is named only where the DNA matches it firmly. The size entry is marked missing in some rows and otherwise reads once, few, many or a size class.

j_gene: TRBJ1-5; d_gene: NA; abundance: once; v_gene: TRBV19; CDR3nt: TGTGCCAGTACCGATCAGGGTTCTCGCAATCAGCCCCAGCATTTT; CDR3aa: CASTDQGSRNQPQHF
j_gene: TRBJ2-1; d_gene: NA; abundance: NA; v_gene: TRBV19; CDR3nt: TGTGCCAGTAGTATAAGGCCGCCTTATGAGCAGTTCTTC; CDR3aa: CASSIRPPYEQFF
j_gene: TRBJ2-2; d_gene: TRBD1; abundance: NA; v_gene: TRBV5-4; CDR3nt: TGTGCCAGCAGCTTCCCGGGACAGGGCCTCACCGGGGAGCTGTTTTTT; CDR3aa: CASSFPGQGLTGELFF
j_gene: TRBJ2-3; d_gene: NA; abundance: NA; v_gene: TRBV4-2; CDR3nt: TGTGCCAGCAGCCAAGAGAGAGGACCTCGGGGTGGTACGCAGTATTTT; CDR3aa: CASSQERGPRGGTQYF
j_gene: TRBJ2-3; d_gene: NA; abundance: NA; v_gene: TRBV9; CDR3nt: TGTGCCAGCAGCGCCAAGGGGGATACGCAGTATTTT; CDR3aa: CASSAKGDTQYF
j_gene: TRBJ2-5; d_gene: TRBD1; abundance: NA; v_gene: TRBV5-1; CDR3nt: TGCGCCAGCAGCTGGACGGACAGGGGAGAGACCCAGTACTTC; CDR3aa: CASSWTDRGETQYF
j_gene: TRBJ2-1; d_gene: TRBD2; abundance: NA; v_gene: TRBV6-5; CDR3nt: TGTGCCAGCAGCCCTGGACTAGCGGGTAACAATGAGCAGTTCTTC; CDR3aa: CASSPGLAGNNEQFF
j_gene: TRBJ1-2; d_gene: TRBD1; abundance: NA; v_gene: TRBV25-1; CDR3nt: TGTGCCAGCAGTGAACCAGGCCCGGGACAGGGGAACTATGGCTACACCTTC; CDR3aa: CASSEPGPGQGNYGYTF
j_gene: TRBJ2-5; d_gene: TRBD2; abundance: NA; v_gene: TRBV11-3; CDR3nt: TGTGCCAGCAGCTTAGGGGGACTAGCTGGTGAGACCCAGTACTTC; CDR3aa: CASSLGGLAGETQYF
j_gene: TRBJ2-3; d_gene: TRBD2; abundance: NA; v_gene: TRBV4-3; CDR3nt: TGCGCCAGCAGCCAAGGACAACTAGCGGGGAGTTTTACTAGCACAGATACGCAGTATTTT; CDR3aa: CASSQGQLAGSFTSTDTQYF
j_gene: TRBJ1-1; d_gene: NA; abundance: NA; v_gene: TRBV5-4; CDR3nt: TGTGCCAGCAGCTTGGACAGACCGTCGAACACTGAAGCTTTCTTT; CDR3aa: CASSLDRPSNTEAFF
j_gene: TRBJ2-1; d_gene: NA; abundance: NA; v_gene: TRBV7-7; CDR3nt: TGTGCTAGCAGCTCCTCCGGGCATGAGCAGTTCTTC; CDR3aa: CASSSSGHEQFF
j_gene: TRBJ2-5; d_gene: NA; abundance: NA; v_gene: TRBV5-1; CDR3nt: TGCGCCAGCAGTACGGACGGGTCTCAAGAGACCCAGTACTTC; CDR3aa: CASSTDGSQETQYF
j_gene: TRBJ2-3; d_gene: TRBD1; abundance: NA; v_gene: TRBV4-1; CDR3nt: TGCGCCAGCAGCCCGGGACAGGTTACAGATACGCAGTATTTT; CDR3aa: CASSPGQVTDTQYF
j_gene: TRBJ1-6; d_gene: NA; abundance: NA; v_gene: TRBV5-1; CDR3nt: TGCGCCAGCAGTGTGGGGTCCCCAAGCTCCTATAATTCACCCCTCCACTTT; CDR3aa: CASSVGSPSSYNSPLHF
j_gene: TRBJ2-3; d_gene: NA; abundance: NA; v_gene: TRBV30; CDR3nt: TGTGCCTGGAGTGTTGGGGGGCCTAGCACAGATACGCAGTATTTT; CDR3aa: CAWSVGGPSTDTQYF
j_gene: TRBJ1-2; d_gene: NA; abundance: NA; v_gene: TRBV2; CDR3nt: TGTGCCAGCAATGGGGCGCGGGGCTATGGCTACACCTTC; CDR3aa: CASNGARGYGYTF
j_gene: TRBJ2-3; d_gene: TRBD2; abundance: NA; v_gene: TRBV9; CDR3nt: TGTGCCAGCAGGGCGGGGGGGGCAGATACGCAGTATTTT; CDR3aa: CASRAGGADTQYF
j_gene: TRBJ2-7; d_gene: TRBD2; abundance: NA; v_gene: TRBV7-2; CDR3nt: TGTGCCAGCAGCTTAGGCAGCGGGGGGCCGACTTACGAGCAGTACTTC; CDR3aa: CASSLGSGGPTYEQYF
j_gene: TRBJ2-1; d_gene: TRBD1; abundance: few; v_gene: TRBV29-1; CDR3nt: TGCAGCGTACAGGGGCCCCGCCCCATGGGCTATAATGAGCAGTTCTTC; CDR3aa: CSVQGPRPMGYNEQFF
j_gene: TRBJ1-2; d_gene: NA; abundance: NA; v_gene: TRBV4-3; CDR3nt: TGCGCCAGCAGCCAAGATCGGACGGGAGGGTATGGCTACACCTTC; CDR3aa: CASSQDRTGGYGYTF
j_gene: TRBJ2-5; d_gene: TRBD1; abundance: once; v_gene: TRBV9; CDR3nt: TGTGCCAGCAGCGTAGCCGGGACAGTCGGAAGAGAGACCCAGTACTTC; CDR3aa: CASSVAGTVGRETQYF
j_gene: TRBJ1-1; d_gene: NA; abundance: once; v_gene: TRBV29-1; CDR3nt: TGCAGCGTTGATCCGGGGTCGATTTTGAACACTGAAGCTTTCTTT; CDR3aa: CSVDPGSILNTEAFF
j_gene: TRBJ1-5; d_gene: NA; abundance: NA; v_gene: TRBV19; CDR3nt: TGTGCCAGTAGTATGGAACGTAGTCAGCCCCAGCATTTT; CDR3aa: CASSMERSQPQHF
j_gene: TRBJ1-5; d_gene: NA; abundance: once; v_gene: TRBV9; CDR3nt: TGTGCCAGCAGCGTAGCGGCAGGGGCTCAGCCCCAGCATTTT; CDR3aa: CASSVAAGAQPQHF
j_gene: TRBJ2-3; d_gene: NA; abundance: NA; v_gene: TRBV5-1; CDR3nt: TGCGCCAGCAGCCCGCGGACATCCACAGATACGCAGTATTTT; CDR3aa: CASSPRTSTDTQYF
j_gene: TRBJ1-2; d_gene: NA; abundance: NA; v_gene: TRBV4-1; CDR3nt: TGCGCCAGCAGCGACCCCTGGGACACCGGTGGCTACACCTTC; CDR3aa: CASSDPWDTGGYTF
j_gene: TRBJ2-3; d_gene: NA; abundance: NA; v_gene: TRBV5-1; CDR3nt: TGCGCCAGCAGCTCTGCGGGCTTAAGCACAGATACGCAGTATTTT; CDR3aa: CASSSAGLSTDTQYF
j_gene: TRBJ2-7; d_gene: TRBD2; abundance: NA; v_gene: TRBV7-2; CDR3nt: TGTGCCAGCAGCACTACCGGGACTAGCGGGGGGGCCCGGGAGCAGTACTTC; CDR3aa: CASSTTGTSGGAREQYF
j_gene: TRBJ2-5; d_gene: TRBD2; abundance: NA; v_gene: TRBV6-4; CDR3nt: TGTGCCAGTAGCGGGGCCCCTTCCCGAGAGACCCAGTACTTC; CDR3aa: CASSGAPSRETQYF
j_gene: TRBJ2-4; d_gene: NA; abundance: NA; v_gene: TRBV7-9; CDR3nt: TGTGCCAGCAGCCCAGGACAGATCCATGGGGCAGCCAAAAACATTCAGTACTTC; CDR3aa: CASSPGQIHGAAKNIQYF
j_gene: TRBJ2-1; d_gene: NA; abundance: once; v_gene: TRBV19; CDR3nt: TGTGCCAGTAGTATATCCCCCGACTCCTACAATGAGCAGTTCTTC; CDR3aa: CASSISPDSYNEQFF
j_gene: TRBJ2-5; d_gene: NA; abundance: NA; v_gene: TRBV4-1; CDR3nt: TGCGCCAGCAGCCGGACCCCTGGGCCACCCCAAGAGACCCAGTACTTC; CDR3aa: CASSRTPGPPQETQYF
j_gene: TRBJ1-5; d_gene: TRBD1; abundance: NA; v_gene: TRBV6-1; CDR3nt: TGTGCCAGCAGTTCCTGGACAGGGTCAGATCAGCCCCAGCATTTT; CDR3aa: CASSSWTGSDQPQHF
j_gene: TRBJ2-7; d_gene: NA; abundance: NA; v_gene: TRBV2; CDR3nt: TGTGCCAGCCTAAGTGAGGACAGCTACGAGCAGTACTTC; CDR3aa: CASLSEDSYEQYF
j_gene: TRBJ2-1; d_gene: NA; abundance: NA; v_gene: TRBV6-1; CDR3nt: TGTGCCAGCAGTGTAACCAATGAGCAGTTCTTC; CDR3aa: CASSVTNEQFF
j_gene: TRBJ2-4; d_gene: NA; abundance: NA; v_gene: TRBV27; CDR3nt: TGTGCCAGCAGTTTTCGGGCCAGACCTCTAGCCAAAAACATTCAGTACTTC; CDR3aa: CASSFRARPLAKNIQYF
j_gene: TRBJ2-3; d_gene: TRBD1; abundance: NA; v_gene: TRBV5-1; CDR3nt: TGCGCCAGCAGCTTGAACAGGGGGGGCACAGATACGCAGTATTTT; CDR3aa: CASSLNRGGTDTQYF
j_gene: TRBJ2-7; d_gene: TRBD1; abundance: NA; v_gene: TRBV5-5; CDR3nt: TGTGCCAGCAGTCGACAGGGGGCTCTCGAGCAGTACTTC; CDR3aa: CASSRQGALEQYF
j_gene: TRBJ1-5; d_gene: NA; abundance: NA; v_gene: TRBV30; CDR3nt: TGTGCCTGGAGTGTACAGGGAGAGCAGCCCCAGCATTTT; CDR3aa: CAWSVQGEQPQHF
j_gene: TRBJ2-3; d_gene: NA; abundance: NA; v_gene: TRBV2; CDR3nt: TGTGCCAGCAGTGAAGGAGAGAATACAGATACGCAGTATTTT; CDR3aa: CASSEGENTDTQYF
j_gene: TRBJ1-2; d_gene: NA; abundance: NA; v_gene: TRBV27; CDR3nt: TGTGCCAGCAGTGGCACGGGGGATCGGGCCTTTTATGGCTACACCTTC; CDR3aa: CASSGTGDRAFYGYTF
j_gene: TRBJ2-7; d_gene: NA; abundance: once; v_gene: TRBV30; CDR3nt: TGTGCCTGGAGTGGCAAACGGGGCCAAGGGGCCTACGAGCAGTACTTC; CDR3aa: CAWSGKRGQGAYEQYF
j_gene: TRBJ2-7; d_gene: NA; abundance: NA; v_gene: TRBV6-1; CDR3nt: TGTGCCAGCCGTGTGGGTCTGTCGTCCTACGAGCAGTACTTC; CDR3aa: CASRVGLSSYEQYF
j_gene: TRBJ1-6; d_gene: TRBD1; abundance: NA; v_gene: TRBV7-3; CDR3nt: TGTGCCAGCAGCGCGGGACAGGGGTGGTCACCCCTCCACTTT; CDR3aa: CASSAGQGWSPLHF
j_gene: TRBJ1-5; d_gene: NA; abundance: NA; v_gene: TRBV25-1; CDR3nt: TGTGCCAGCAGCGGCCAGGGGATCAATCAGCCCCAGCATTTT; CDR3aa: CASSGQGINQPQHF
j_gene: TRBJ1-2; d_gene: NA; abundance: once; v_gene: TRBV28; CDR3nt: TGTGCCAGCAAAAGGGGCGGACCTAACTATGGCTACACCTTC; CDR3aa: CASKRGGPNYGYTF
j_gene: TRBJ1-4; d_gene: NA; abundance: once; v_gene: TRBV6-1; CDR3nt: TGTGCCAGCAGTGAAGAGAAGTGGGAGAATGAAAAACTGTTTTTT; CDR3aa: CASSEEKWENEKLFF
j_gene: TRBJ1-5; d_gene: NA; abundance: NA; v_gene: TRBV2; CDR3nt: TGTGCCAGCAGTCAGGGGATCAATCAGCCCCAGCATTTT; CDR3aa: CASSQGINQPQHF
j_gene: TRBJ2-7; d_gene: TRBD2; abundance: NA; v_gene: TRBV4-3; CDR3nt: TGCGCCAGCAGCGCGGGACTAGCGGGGCCTTACGAGCAGTACTTC; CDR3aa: CASSAGLAGPYEQYF